This TCR beta chain was sequenced for a study of T cell responses to AZD1222 COVID-19 vaccine. The CDR3 spans 13 residues. Per the germline V gene, CDR1 is MNHEY and CDR2 is SVGAGI. V dropped 3 bases and J dropped 0 bases, with 6 bases sitting between them. Produced via immunoSEQ multiplex PCR; TCRdb's table is partial and in-frame only. The top ten hold around 18% of the sample, which has about 59,000 clones, 84% seen once. The chain combines TRBV6-5 with TRBJ2-7; unclear D gene. The starting material was peripheral blood, obtained on day 0 of AZD1222 vaccination. This receptor was obtained from an adult in good health. The CDR3 DNA reads as TGTGCCAGCAGTTATGCTTACTCCTACGAGCAGTACTTC. This encodes CASSYAYSYEQYF.